This paragraph reports one TCR beta chain. The data derive from a study of blood T cell repertoires in COVID-19. For the study at large: The cDNA or gDNA used as material had been derived from T cells, B-cell-depleted T cells, or PBMCs.

Per the original data handling: Amplification of reference gene primers was used by the study to estimate nucleated cell counts. Sequencing used immunoSEQ multiplex PCR; TCRdb keeps in-frame clones, though not all of them. Clone size and the V and J calls come from that table; the DNA yielded D and trimming. The table shows 160,000 or so clones, with around 81% occurring only once. In germline, CDR1 is SGHNT, CDR2 YYREEE (reference sequence). J was trimmed by 6 bases and V by 4 bases; bases with no gene match: 7. CDR3 length equals 13 residues. The receptor was derived from a man aged 55 to 69 with active or convalescent COVID-19. The chain recombines TRBV5-4 with TRBJ2-7; 7 bases are shared with TRBD1. The specimen was peripheral blood. CDR3 sequence (DNA): TGTGCCAGCAGCCACGACAGGGTAGGCGAGCAGTACTTC. Protein: CASSHDRVGEQYF.